This T cell receptor (beta chain) originates from a study of blood T cell repertoires in COVID-19 (dated by TCRdb to 2020 to 2022). With respect to the entire study: Samples covering the acute and convalescent phases of COVID-19 were provided by collaborators in the United States, Italy and Spain. HLA class I and class II types, where available, came from metadata supplied by the sample provider rather than from assay-based typing. The material from the prospective study consisted of cDNA or gDNA derived from T cells, B-cell-depleted T cells, or PBMCs. A de-identified subject ID, COVID-19 status, age in years and sex were almost always included in the sample metadata. A freely available public database, intended as a resource for researchers studying the immune response to SARS-CoV-2, is where the repertoires were released. Samples were obtained from the ongoing ImmuneRACE study (first 160 participants) and from over a thousand subjects provided by 6 global collaborators. Deeply sampled blood TCRbeta repertoires from subjects exposed to, actively infected with, or recovered from COVID-19 were included in the dataset. Broader findings and caveats from the paper: The quantity of clinical and demographic metadata differed by source and by participant and was supplied without curation.

Enrolling through a virtual design, the prospective study's participants ranged in age from roughly 18 to 90 years and lived across more than 20 United States geographic areas. To assign participants to cohorts, the prospective study relied on clinical history that participants themselves reported in a screening survey and a study questionnaire. A participant counted as exposed if, within 2 weeks of entering the study, that participant had been in contact with someone who had a PCR-confirmed or clinician-diagnosed COVID-19 case. Mobile phlebotomists in the prospective study collected whole blood, serum and a nasopharyngeal or oropharyngeal swab from every participant. Participants in the prospective study had the option to provide additional blood draws and questionnaires over a roughly 2-month period. Prospective study blood samples were shipped either frozen or at room temperature before DNA extraction.

A word on this clone: The antigen it binds to is not known. No much larger clone exists at a distance of one base, and base qualities are not known.

V is shortened by 0 bases, J by 0 bases, and the region joining them spans 10 bases. From a lookup of the germline V gene, CDR1 and CDR2 are SGHRS and YFSETQ. The CDR3, from cysteine to phenylalanine, totals 15 residues. Here the CDR3 DNA is all that survives: 45 bases in frame from base 1. TCRbeta CDR3 regions were amplified from genomic DNA using the immunoSEQ Assay, a bias-controlled multiplex PCR. The authors processed their data as follows. The number of nucleated cells in each sample was estimated by amplification of reference gene primers within the assay. To quantify the absolute abundance of each unique TCRbeta CDR3 rearrangement, sequence reads were collapsed and filtered. For each sample, productive Simpson clonality was calculated as the square root of Simpson's diversity index across productive rearrangements. Held by TCRdb, this immuneACCESS table contains in-frame sequences only and omits some clones. Under half of the omission traces to an unresolved V gene where checked; the cause of the rest is unknown. V and J calls and clone size come straight from that table; D and trimming were deduced from the DNA. In this sample the table shows about 280,000 clones, 80% to 85% of which occur a single time. Roughly 4.7% of the sample is in the top ten clones.

The specimen sequenced was PBMCs or T cells enriched from blood (not recorded which). The V and J segments used are TRBV5-1 and TRBJ2-7; TRBD2 is possibly the D segment (6 matching bases). The source is a man aged 35-49 years who had been exposed to COVID-19. The CDR3 reads CASSLAAGSSYEQYF. The DNA sequence is given as TGCGCCAGCAGCTTGGCTGCGGGAAGCTCCTACGAGCAGTACTTC.